Listed here are 26 T cell receptor beta chains from one sample, sequenced in a study of PD-1 blockade in classical Hodgkin lymphoma. Some clones are missing from TCRdb's copy, which holds only in-frame ones; the method was immunoSEQ multiplex PCR. The data show over 20,000 clones, over 70% seen once. Regarding time point: cycle 4 day 1 (C4D1), after 6 weeks of nivolumab. Relapse was seen in all patients after autologous stem cell transplantation, and brentuximab vedotin exposure was variable. The source was peripheral blood mononuclear cells (PBMCs), collected before the fourth cycle of nivolumab. The receptor source for this set is a human donor with classical Hodgkin lymphoma.

The chain uses TRBV7-6 and TRBJ1-1; tentatively, D is TRBD1 (6 bases). Germline V lookup: CDR1 SGHVS, CDR2 FNYEAQ. V was trimmed by 2 bases and J by 9 bases, leaving 22 bases between them. This CDR3 is built from 16 residues. The CDR3, as DNA: TGTGCCAGCAGCTTACTAGGCGGGACACGGCGGGAAAAAGCTTTCTTT. This encodes CASSLLGGTRREKAFF.

This chain connects TRBV27 to TRBJ2-1; D tentatively fits TRBD1 or TRBD2 (5 bases each). The V and J ends lost 5 bases and 2 bases respectively, with 13 bases between them. This CDR3 region has 15 residues. Germline V gene sequence: CDR1 MNHEY, CDR2 SMNVEV (reference sequence). The CDR3 DNA follows: TGTGCCAGCAGTCACCGGGACGGGACCTACAATGAGCAGTTCTTC. Translated: CASSHRDGTYNEQFF.

This clone showed up just a few times. The germline gene is not matched at one end of the junction; a read error may be the cause. The chain has TRBV2 and TRBJ2-7, with D maybe TRBD1 (5 bases). The CDR3 runs to 12 residues. The germline CDR1 and CDR2 sequences are SNHLY and FYNNEI. The CDR3 region has the DNA TGTGCCAGCAGTGATTCCGGACAACCTACGAACTTC. This translates into CASSDSGQPTNF.

The gene calls are TRBV7-5 and TRBJ2-6; the DNA was not compared with TRBD2, the D call given in the table. TRBV7-5 is a listed pseudogene. The CDR3 is made up of 17 amino acids. The CDR3, as DNA: TGTGTCAGAAGCTTCTTAGTTGGGGGGGACGTGGCCAACGTCCTGACTTTC. Translated, it gives CVRSFLVGGDVANVLTF.

The chain carries TRBV5-1 and TRBJ1-1; the match to TRBD1 covers 8 bases. The ends lost 7 bases at V and 1 base at J; junction bases unmatched: 9. CDR3 length equals 15 residues. Germline V gene lookup returns CDR1 SGHRS and CDR2 YFSETQ. DNA for the CDR3: TGCGCCAGCGCCGCCGACAGGGGAGGGAACACTGAAGCTTTCTTT. Amino acid sequence: CASAADRGGNTEAFF.

Only a few counts were recorded for this clone. The chain links TRBV30 to TRBJ1-1, with D uncertain. Germline V lookup: CDR1 GTSNPN, CDR2 SVGIG (reference sequence). V was shortened by 5 bases and J by 0 bases, with 7 bases between the two germline ends. This CDR3 contains 12 residues. CDR3 region: CAWESMNTEAFF. CDR3 coding DNA: TGTGCCTGGGAGAGCATGAACACTGAAGCTTTCTTT.

The sample holds a few counts of this clone. CDR3 DNA sequence: TGTGCCAGCAGTGATGGGTCCAGGGGGATACATGAGCAGTTCTTC. Its protein product is CASSDGSRGIHEQFF. This rearrangement joins TRBV2 to TRBJ2-1; TRBD1 aligns across 7 bases. The trim removed 3 bases at V and 8 bases at J, leaving 10 bases unmatched. The CDR3 runs to 15 residues. From germline, CDR1 is SNHLY and CDR2 FYNNEI.

As regards this clone: A junction boundary mismatches the germline segment, possibly from a read error. The gene calls are TRBV7-1 and TRBJ1-6, with TRBD1 matching over 10 bases. TRBV7-1 is recorded as an ORF, its role being uncertain. The CDR3 loop spans 15 amino acids. This CDR3 is CASSQGTGATSPLHF. The CDR3 bases are TGCGCCAGCAGCCAAGGGACAGGGGCCACCTCACCCCTCCACTTT.

This sequence joins TRBV15 and TRBJ2-5; 7 positions match TRBD1. V gave up 6 bases and J gave up 0 bases; unmatched junction bases: 7. The CDR3 length is 15 residues. CDR1 is LNHNV and CDR2 is YYDKDF in the germline V gene (reference sequence). CDR3 sequence: CATSPGTAYQETQYF. As DNA, the CDR3 is TGTGCCACCAGTCCCGGGACAGCTTACCAAGAGACCCAGTACTTC.

The V gene is TRBV9, the J gene TRBJ1-5, with D possibly matching TRBD1 (5 bases). This CDR3 has 22 amino acids. V shed 1 base and J shed 7 bases, with 36 bases lying between them. The germline CDR1 and CDR2 sequences are SGDLS and YYNGEE. CDR3 bases: TGTGCCAGCAGCGTATTGACAATGGGTCGATCCGTATGGGGCCTAGGTGGGCAGCCCCAGCATTTT. Translated: CASSVLTMGRSVWGLGGQPQHF.

The chain employs TRBV7-3 and TRBJ2-1; perhaps TRBD2 as D (6 bases). CDR1 and CDR2 (germline): SGHTA, FQGTGA. This CDR3 spans 15 amino acids. V was trimmed by 5 bases and J by 0 bases, leaving 11 bases between them. The CDR3 reads CASSPGTFSYNEQFF. The DNA for the CDR3 is TGTGCCAGCAGCCCCGGGACTTTCTCCTACAATGAGCAGTTCTTC.

This clone was observed a few times. The chain recombines TRBV9 with TRBJ2-7; D possibly matches TRBD1 or TRBD2 (5 bases each). Trimming pared 4 bases from V and 0 bases from J, leaving 11 bases between. From germline, CDR1 is SGDLS and CDR2 YYNGEE. CDR3 length equals 14 residues. The chain's CDR3 is CASSTRDGSYEQYF. CDR3 DNA sequence: TGTGCCAGCAGCACCCGGGACGGCTCCTACGAGCAGTACTTC.

The V gene is TRBV27, the J gene TRBJ2-5; D not certain. CDR3 length equals 15 residues. Trimming removed 0 bases from V and 5 bases from J, with 13 bases in between. The germline CDR1 and CDR2 sequences are MNHEY and SMNVEV (reference sequence). CDR3 in amino acids: CASSLSNVVPETQYF. DNA of the CDR3: TGTGCCAGCAGTTTATCGAATGTGGTCCCGGAGACCCAGTACTTC.

The V call is TRBV7-3, the J call TRBJ2-1; the D gene is possibly TRBD1 (5 bases). Germline V lookup: CDR1 SGHTA, CDR2 FQGTGA. The ends were cut back, 5 bases at V and 2 bases at J, with 13 bases in the middle. There are 15 residues in the CDR3. The CDR3 region is CASSPPGQPYNEQFF. In DNA form, the CDR3 reads TGTGCCAGCAGCCCGCCAGGGCAGCCCTACAATGAGCAGTTCTTC.

The gene calls are TRBV11-1 and TRBJ1-5; D is uncertain. The germline CDR1 and CDR2 sequences are SGHAT and FQDESV (reference sequence). V shed 1 base and J shed 3 bases, with 4 bases lying between them. The CDR3 sequence is 13 residues long. The CDR3 coding sequence is TGTGCCAGCAGCTTAGGCCACAATCAGCCCCAGCATTTT. Protein sequence: CASSLGHNQPQHF.

The genes are TRBV28 and TRBJ1-1, with TRBD1 identical over 7 bases. Germline-derived CDR1 and CDR2 are MDHEN and SYDVKM. V shed 5 bases and J 7 bases; nucleotides not matched to a gene: 7. CDR3 size: 13 residues. The CDR3 loop reads CASSNTGQIEAFF. The DNA of the CDR3 is TGTGCCAGCAGTAACACGGGACAGATTGAAGCTTTCTTT.

The V call is TRBV7-9, the J call TRBJ1-2; D may be TRBD1 (5 bases). CDR3 length: 16 residues. V lost 4 bases, J lost 0 bases, and 15 bases lay in between. Germline CDR1 is SEHNR and CDR2 is FQNEAQ (reference sequence). CDR3 sequence reads: CASSSKGQGSNYGYTF. Here the CDR3 DNA reads TGTGCCAGCAGCTCCAAGGGGCAGGGCTCTAACTATGGCTACACCTTC.

Only a few counts were recorded for this clone. The V and J genes are TRBV9 and TRBJ2-1; 9 nucleotides agree with TRBD1. The germline V gene encodes CDR1 SGDLS and CDR2 YYNGEE. The CDR3 length is 16 residues. Trimming at V came to 4 bases and at J to 2 bases, leaving 7 bases not matched to a gene. CDR3 amino acids: CASSMARQGAYNEQFF. The DNA for the CDR3 is TGTGCCAGCAGCATGGCGAGACAGGGGGCCTACAATGAGCAGTTCTTC.

V usage is TRBV5-1 and J usage is TRBJ1-6; possibly TRBD1 for D (5 bases). The V end lost 0 bases, the J end lost 6 bases, and 10 bases lay between the germline ends. Germline V gene lookup returns CDR1 SGHRS and CDR2 YFSETQ. CDR3 length: 15 residues. As DNA, the CDR3 is TGCGCCAGCAGCTTGGCCGCAGGGATTAATTCACCCCTCCACTTT. The encoded protein is CASSLAAGINSPLHF.

In its sample, this clone was seen a few times. This chain joins TRBV5-1 and TRBJ2-5, with D perhaps given as TRBD1 or TRBD2 (5 bases each). Trimming took 2 bases from V and 1 from J, leaving 6 bases between them. The germline V gene encodes CDR1 SGHRS and CDR2 YFSETQ. This CDR3 is 13 amino acids long. The CDR3 DNA follows: TGCGCCAGCAGCTTAGGGACCCAAGAGACCCAGTACTTC. Translation gives CASSLGTQETQYF. The full variable domain, in which reference TRBV5-1 and TRBJ2-5 provide the parts outside the CDR3, is KAGVTQTPRYLIKTRGQQVTLSCSPISGHRSVSWYQQTPGQGLQFLFEYFSETQRNKGNFPGRFSGRQFSNSRSEMNVSTLELGDSALYLCASSLGTQETQYFGPGTRLLVL.

The chain uses TRBV5-6 and TRBJ2-1; possibly TRBD2 for D (7 bases). Trimming removed 2 bases at V and 2 bases at J, with 11 bases between. The CDR3 is 15 amino acids. Germline loops: CDR1 SGHDT, CDR2 YYEEEE. For the CDR3, the DNA is TGTGCCAGCAGCTTCGGGCGGGGGCCCTACAATGAGCAGTTCTTC. Translated: CASSFGRGPYNEQFF.

This clone was observed once. CDR3 protein: CASSVGTSGGAYNEQFF. CDR3 bases: TGTGCCAGCAGCGTAGGGACTAGCGGGGGGGCCTACAATGAGCAGTTCTTC. The chain uses TRBV9 and TRBJ2-1, with TRBD2 matching 15 bases. CDR1 and CDR2 from the germline V gene are SGDLS and YYNGEE. This CDR3 comprises 17 residues. V was pared by 0 bases and J by 2 bases, with 0 bases of the junction left unmatched.

This chain uses TRBV4-2 with TRBJ2-1; 11 positions agree with TRBD2. CDR1 and CDR2 (germline): LGHNA, YNFKEQ. The CDR3 extends over 17 amino acids. J lost 3 bases, V lost 5 bases, and 9 bases had no gene match. This CDR3 reads CASSSLLAGGIYNEQFF. The CDR3 region has the DNA TGTGCCAGCAGCTCCTTATTAGCGGGAGGGATCTACAATGAGCAGTTCTTC.

By sample share, this clone is medium-sized. Other nucleotide sequences from this sample produce the same CDR3. The V call is TRBV15, the J call TRBJ1-1; D is ambiguous. This CDR3 is built from 12 residues. The germline V gene has CDR1 LNHNV and CDR2 YYDKDF (reference sequence). Trimming stripped 3 bases from V and 1 base from J, with 3 bases between. CDR3 loop: CATSRGNTEAFF. The CDR3 DNA is TGTGCCACCAGCAGGGGGAACACTGAAGCTTTCTTT. The full variable domain, completed using reference TRBV15 and TRBJ1-1, is DAMVIQNPRYQVTQFGKPVTLSCSQTLNHNVMYWYQQKSSQAPKLLFHYYDKDFNNEADTPDNFQSRRPNTSFCFLDIRSPGLGDTAMYLCATSRGNTEAFFGQGTRLTVV.

The V gene is TRBV5-8, the J gene TRBJ2-5, with D perhaps given as TRBD1 or TRBD2 (6 bases each). The CDR3 runs 13 residues. Germline loops: CDR1 SGHTS, CDR2 YDEGEE. V dropped 5 bases and J dropped 3 bases, with 11 bases sitting between them. As DNA, the CDR3 is TGTGCCAGCAGAGACAGGACTAAAGAGACCCAGTACTTC. Encoded protein: CASRDRTKETQYF.

The V call is TRBV5-1, the J call TRBJ2-7, with D possibly TRBD2 on 6 matching bases. This CDR3 comprises 16 residues. Germline V gives CDR1 SGHRS, CDR2 YFSETQ. The V and J ends lost 2 bases and 7 bases respectively, with 22 bases between them. Here the CDR3 reads CASSFSLGRTAGEQYF. The CDR3 bases are TGCGCCAGCAGCTTTTCTTTGGGGAGGACGGCGGGGGAGCAGTACTTC.